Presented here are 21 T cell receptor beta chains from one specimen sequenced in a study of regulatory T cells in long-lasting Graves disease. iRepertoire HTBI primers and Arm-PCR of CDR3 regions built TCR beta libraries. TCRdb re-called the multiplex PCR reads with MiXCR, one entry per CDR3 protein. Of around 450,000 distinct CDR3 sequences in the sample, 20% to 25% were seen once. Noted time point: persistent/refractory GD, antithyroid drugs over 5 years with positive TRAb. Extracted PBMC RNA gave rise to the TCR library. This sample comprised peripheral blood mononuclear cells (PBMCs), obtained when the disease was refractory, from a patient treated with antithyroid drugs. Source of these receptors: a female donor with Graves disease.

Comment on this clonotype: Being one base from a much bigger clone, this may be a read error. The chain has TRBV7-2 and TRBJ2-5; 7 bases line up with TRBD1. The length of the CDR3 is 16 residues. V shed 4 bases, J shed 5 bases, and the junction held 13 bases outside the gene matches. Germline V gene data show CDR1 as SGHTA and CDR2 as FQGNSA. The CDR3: CASSWSVAGGDETQYF. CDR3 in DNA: TGTGCCAGCAGCTGGTCGGTGGCAGGGGGTGATGAGACCCAGTACTTC.

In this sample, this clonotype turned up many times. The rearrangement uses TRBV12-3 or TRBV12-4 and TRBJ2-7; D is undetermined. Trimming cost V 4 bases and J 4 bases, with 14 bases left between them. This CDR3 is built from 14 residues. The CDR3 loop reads CASSWVNSFYEQYF. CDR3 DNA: TGTGCCAGCAGTTGGGTTAATAGTTTTTACGAGCAGTACTTC.

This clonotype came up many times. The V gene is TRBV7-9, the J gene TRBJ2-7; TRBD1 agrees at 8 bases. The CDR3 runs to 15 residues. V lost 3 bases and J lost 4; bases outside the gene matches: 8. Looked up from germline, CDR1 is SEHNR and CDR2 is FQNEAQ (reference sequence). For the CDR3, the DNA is TGTGCCAGCAGCTTCGGGACCGGGACAGGTTACGAGCAGTACTTC. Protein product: CASSFGTGTGYEQYF.

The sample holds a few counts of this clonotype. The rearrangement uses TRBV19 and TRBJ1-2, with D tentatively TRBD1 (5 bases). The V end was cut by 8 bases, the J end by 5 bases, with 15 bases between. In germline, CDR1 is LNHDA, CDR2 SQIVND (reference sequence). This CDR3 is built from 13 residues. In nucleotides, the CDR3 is TGTGCCAGTCTCTCGGGACGGAAGTATGGCTACACCTTC. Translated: CASLSGRKYGYTF.

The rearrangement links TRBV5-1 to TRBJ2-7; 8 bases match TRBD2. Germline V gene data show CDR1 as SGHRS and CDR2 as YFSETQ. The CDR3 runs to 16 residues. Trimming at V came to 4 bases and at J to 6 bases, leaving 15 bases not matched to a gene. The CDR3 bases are TGCGCCAGCAGCCCCGGGTCGGGGGGGCTGTGGCTCGAGCAGTACTTC. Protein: CASSPGSGGLWLEQYF.

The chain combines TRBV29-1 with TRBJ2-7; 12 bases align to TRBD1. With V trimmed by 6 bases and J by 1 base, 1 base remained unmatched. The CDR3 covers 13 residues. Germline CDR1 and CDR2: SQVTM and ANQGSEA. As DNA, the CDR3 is TGCAGCGTGGGACAGGGGGCTTCCTACGAGCAGTACTTC. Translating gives CSVGQGASYEQYF.

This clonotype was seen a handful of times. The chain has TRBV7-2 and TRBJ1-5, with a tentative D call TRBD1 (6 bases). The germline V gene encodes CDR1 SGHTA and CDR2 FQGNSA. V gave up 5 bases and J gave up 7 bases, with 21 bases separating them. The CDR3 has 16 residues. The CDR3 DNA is TGTGCCAGCAGCCAAGGGGGGCTAGGGAGCATCCAGCCCCAGCATTTT. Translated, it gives CASSQGGLGSIQPQHF.

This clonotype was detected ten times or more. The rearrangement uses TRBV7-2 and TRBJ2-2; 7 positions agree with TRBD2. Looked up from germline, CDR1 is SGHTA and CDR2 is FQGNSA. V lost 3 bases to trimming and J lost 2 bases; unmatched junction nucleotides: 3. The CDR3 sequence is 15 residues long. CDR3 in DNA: TGTGCCAGCAGCTTGGCTAGCGGAAACACCGGGGAGCTGTTTTTT. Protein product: CASSLASGNTGELFF.

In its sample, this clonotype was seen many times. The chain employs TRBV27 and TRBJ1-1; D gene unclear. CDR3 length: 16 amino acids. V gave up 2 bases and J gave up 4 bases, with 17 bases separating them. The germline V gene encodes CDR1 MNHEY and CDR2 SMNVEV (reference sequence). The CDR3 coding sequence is TGTGCCAGCAGTTTAAAAAGGAGGGAAGTCGGCACTGAAGCTTTCTTT. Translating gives CASSLKRREVGTEAFF.

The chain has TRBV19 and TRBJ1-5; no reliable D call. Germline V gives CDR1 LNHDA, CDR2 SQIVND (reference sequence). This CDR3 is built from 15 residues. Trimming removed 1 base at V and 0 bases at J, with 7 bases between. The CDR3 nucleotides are TGTGCCAGTAGTATAGGTGGCTATAGCAATCAGCCCCAGCATTTT. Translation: CASSIGGYSNQPQHF.

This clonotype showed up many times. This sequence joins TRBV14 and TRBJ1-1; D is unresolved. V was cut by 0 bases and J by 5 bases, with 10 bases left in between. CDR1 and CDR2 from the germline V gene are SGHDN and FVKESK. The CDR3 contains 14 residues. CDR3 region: CASSQEVVGTEAFF. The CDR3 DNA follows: TGTGCCAGCAGCCAAGAGGTGGTAGGGACTGAAGCTTTCTTT.

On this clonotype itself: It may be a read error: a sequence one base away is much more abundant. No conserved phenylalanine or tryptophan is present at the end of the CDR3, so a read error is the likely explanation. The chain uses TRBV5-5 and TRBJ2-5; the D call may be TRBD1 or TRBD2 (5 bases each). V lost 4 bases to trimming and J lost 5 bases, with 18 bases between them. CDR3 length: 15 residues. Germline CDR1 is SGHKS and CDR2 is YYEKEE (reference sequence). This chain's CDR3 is CASSTGPRRGETQYS. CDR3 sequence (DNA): TGTGCCAGCAGCACGGGGCCCCGGCGCGGGGAGACCCAGTACTCC.

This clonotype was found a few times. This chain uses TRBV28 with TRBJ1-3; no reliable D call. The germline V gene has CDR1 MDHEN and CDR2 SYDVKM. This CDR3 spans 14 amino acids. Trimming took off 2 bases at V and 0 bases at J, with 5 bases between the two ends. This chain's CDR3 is CASSLVLSGNTIYF. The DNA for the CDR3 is TGTGCCAGCAGTTTAGTACTCTCTGGAAACACCATATATTTT.

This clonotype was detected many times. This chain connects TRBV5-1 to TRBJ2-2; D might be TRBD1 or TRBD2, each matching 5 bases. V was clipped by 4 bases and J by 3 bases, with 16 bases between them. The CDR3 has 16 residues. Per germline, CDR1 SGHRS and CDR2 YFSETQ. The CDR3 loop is CASSPGGGVDTGELFF. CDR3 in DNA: TGCGCCAGCAGCCCGGGTGGGGGAGTAGACACCGGGGAGCTGTTTTTT.

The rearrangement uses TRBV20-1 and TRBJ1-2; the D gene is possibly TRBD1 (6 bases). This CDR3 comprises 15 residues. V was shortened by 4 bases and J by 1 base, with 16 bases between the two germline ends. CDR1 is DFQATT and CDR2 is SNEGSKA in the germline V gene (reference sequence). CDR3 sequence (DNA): TGCAGTGCTACTTCGATGGGGGCAGATAACTATGGCTACACCTTC. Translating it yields CSATSMGADNYGYTF.

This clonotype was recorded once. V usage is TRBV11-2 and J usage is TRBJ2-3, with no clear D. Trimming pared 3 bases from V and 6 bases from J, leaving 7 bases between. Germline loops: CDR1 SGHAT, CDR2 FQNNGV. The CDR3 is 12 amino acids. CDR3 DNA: TGTGCCAGCAGCTTCGACGGGGATACGCAGTATTTT. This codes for CASSFDGDTQYF.

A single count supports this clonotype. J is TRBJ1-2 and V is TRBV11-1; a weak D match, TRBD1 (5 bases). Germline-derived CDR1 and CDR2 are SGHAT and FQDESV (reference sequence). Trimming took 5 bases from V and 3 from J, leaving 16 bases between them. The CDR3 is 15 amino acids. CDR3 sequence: CASSQVRGDHYGYTF. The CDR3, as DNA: TGTGCCAGCAGCCAAGTACGTGGGGACCACTATGGCTACACCTTC.

The CDR3, as DNA: TGTGCCAGCAGCCAAGAGATGAGTTGTATTCGGGACAGGGTAGTGGAGAGGGATCAGCCCCAGCATTTT. This codes for CASSQEMSCIRDRVVERDQPQHF. The rearrangement uses TRBV14 and TRBJ1-5; 9 bases fit TRBD1. The CDR3 spans 23 residues. CDR1 and CDR2 (germline): SGHDN, FVKESK. V was pared by 0 bases and J by 5 bases, with 26 bases of the junction left unmatched. The variable domain in full, completed from reference TRBV14 and TRBJ1-5, reads EAGVTQFPSHSVIEKGQTVTLRCDPISGHDNLYWYRRVMGKEIKFLLHFVKESKQDESGMPNNRFLAERTGGTYSTLKVQPAELEDSGVYFCASSQEMSCIRDRVVERDQPQHFGDGTRLSIL.

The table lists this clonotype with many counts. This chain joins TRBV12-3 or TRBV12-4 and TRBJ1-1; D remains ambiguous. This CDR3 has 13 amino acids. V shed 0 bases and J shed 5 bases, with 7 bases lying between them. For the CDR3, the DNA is TGTGCCAGCAGTTTAGCCGGGGTTACTGAAGCTTTCTTT. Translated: CASSLAGVTEAFF.

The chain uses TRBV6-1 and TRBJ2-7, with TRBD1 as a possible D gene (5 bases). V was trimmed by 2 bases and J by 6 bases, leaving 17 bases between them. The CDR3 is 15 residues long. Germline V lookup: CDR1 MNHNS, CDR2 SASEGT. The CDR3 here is CASSESGNVASEQYF. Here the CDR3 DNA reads TGTGCCAGCAGTGAATCAGGGAACGTCGCCTCCGAGCAGTACTTC.

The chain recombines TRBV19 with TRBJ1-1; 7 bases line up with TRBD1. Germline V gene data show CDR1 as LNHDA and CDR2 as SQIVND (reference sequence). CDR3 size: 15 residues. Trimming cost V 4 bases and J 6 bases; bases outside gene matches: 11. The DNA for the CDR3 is TGTGCCAGTAGTACCGCGACAGGGATTGGCGCTGAAGCTTTCTTT. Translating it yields CASSTATGIGAEAFF.